The 14 T cell receptor beta chains below were found in one sample sequenced in a study of T cell repertoires in cytomegalovirus infection. TCRdb ran MiXCR on the reads and lists one entry per CDR3 protein. The sample consists of approximately 250,000 distinct CDR3 sequences, around an eighth of them appearing once. Specimen: PBMCs. These receptors came from a human donor in good health (CMV status not recorded). Some clones in this sample may be carry-over from other donors' samples.

This clonotype has ten or more counts. The rearrangement links TRBV7-3 to TRBJ2-1, with 8 positions matching TRBD2. The ends lost 3 bases at V and 7 bases at J; junction bases unmatched: 14. Germline V gene lookup returns CDR1 SGHTA and CDR2 FQGTGA. The CDR3 has 17 residues. CDR3 protein: CASSFGPASGYMNEQFF. In DNA form, the CDR3 reads TGTGCCAGCAGCTTCGGCCCGGCTAGCGGGTATATGAATGAGCAGTTCTTC.

This clonotype was observed at least ten times. The V and J genes are TRBV5-6 and TRBJ1-1, with a weak D call TRBD1 (5 bases). This CDR3 spans 15 amino acids. CDR1 SGHDT and CDR2 YYEEEE come from the germline V gene. V shed 1 base and J shed 1 base, with 11 bases lying between them. CDR3 nucleotides: TGTGCCAGCAGCTTGTCGGGGCAGGGGAACACTGAAGCTTTCTTT. Translated: CASSLSGQGNTEAFF.

The V and J genes are TRBV19 and TRBJ1-1; tentative D call: TRBD1 (5 bases). Germline loops: CDR1 LNHDA, CDR2 SQIVND (reference sequence). The CDR3 is 17 residues long. V lost 5 bases and J 3 bases, leaving 22 bases between the germline ends. In nucleotides, the CDR3 is TGTGCCAGTAGTTTCACCCCAGACAGCCTCCCGGACACTGAAGCTTTCTTT. Translated: CASSFTPDSLPDTEAFF.

This clonotype has only a few counts. The rearrangement links TRBV5-1 to TRBJ2-3; 12 positions agree with TRBD2. V was pared by 0 bases and J by 5 bases, with 1 base of the junction left unmatched. The length of the CDR3 is 15 residues. From germline, CDR1 is SGHRS and CDR2 YFSETQ. CDR3 nucleotides: TGCGCCAGCAGCTTGGGACTAGCGGGAGTAGATACGCAGTATTTT. Protein sequence: CASSLGLAGVDTQYF. Combining the CDR3 with reference TRBV5-1 and TRBJ2-3 gives the whole variable domain KAGVTQTPRYLIKTRGQQVTLSCSPISGHRSVSWYQQTPGQGLQFLFEYFSETQRNKGNFPGRFSGRQFSNSRSEMNVSTLELGDSALYLCASSLGLAGVDTQYFGPGTRLTVL.

This clonotype was recorded at least ten times. Here the CDR3 reads CASSIGLAGAGTGELFF. CDR3 sequence (DNA): TGTGCCAGCAGCATAGGCCTAGCGGGGGCGGGCACCGGGGAGCTGTTTTTT. V is TRBV7-2 and J is TRBJ2-2, with 10 positions matching TRBD2. The CDR3 covers 17 residues. Trimming at V came to 5 bases and at J to 4 bases, leaving 10 bases not matched to a gene. Germline CDR1 is SGHTA and CDR2 is FQGNSA.

This clonotype was detected ten times or more. The V call is TRBV5-6, the J call TRBJ2-1, with TRBD1 as a possible D gene (6 bases). The V end lost 5 bases, the J end lost 8 bases, and 17 bases lay between the germline ends. CDR1 is SGHDT, CDR2 YYEEEE, per germline. The CDR3 extends over 14 amino acids. This CDR3 reads CASSPGLGGDEQFF. Written as DNA, the CDR3 is TGTGCCAGCAGTCCGGGGCTAGGGGGTGATGAGCAGTTCTTC.

This clonotype was seen a few times. V usage is TRBV5-6 and J usage is TRBJ2-7; tentatively, D is TRBD2 (6 bases). Germline CDR1 SGHDT, CDR2 YYEEEE. The V end was cut by 2 bases, the J end by 3 bases, with 18 bases between. The CDR3 totals 16 residues. The DNA for the CDR3 is TGTGCCAGCAGCTTTGGTGTTAGAGGGAGGATCTACGAGCAGTACTTC. Residues: CASSFGVRGRIYEQYF.

This clonotype was observed at least ten times. The chain combines TRBV6-5 with TRBJ2-3, with 15 bases identical to TRBD2. V lost 5 bases, J lost 3 bases, and 9 bases stayed unmatched. The CDR3 extends over 18 amino acids. Germline CDR1 and CDR2: MNHEY and SVGAGI. Here the CDR3 DNA reads TGTGCCAGCAGTCTGGGGACTAGCGGGGGGCCGGGTACAGATACGCAGTATTTT. It encodes CASSLGTSGGPGTDTQYF.

In this sample, this clonotype turned up many times. The chain is built from TRBV6-5 and TRBJ2-3, with D unclear. The CDR3 length is 14 residues. CDR1 and CDR2 from the germline V gene are MNHEY and SVGAGI. The ends were cut back, 0 bases at V and 5 bases at J, with 9 bases in the middle. CDR3 sequence: CASSYSLLEDTQYF. The CDR3 coding sequence is TGTGCCAGCAGTTACTCTCTCCTAGAAGATACGCAGTATTTT.

This chain connects TRBV20-1 to TRBJ2-1; possible D gene TRBD1, 7 bases. V lost 5 bases, J lost 3 bases, and 14 bases lay in between. CDR1 is DFQATT, CDR2 SNEGSKA, per germline (reference sequence). CDR3 size: 14 residues. CDR3 in DNA: TGCAGTGCTCTCCACAGGGGAGGCTACAATGAGCAGTTCTTC. Protein product: CSALHRGGYNEQFF.

This clonotype has a count of ten or more. As DNA, the CDR3 is TGTGCCAGCAGCGATATTAGACTAGCGGGAGCGGATACGCAGTATTTT. This sequence encodes CASSDIRLAGADTQYF. V and J are TRBV7-8 and TRBJ2-3; 12 bases fit TRBD2. Germline V lookup: CDR1 SGHVS, CDR2 FQNEAQ. There are 16 residues in the CDR3. The trim removed 5 bases at V and 6 bases at J, leaving 9 bases unmatched. Full variable domain (outside the CDR3, taken from reference TRBV7-8 and TRBJ2-3): GAGVSQSPRYKVAKRGQDVALRCDPISGHVSLFWYQQALGQGPEFLTYFQNEAQLDKSGLPSDRFFAERPEGSVSTLKIQRTQQEDSAVYLCASSDIRLAGADTQYFGPGTRLTVL.

On this clonotype: The conserved final phenylalanine or tryptophan is absent from the CDR3, which likely points to a read error. The limits of the CDR3 on the DNA are not certain, so only TCRdb's listed CDR3 is given. The gene calls are TRBV7-2 and TRBJ2-5; the tabulated D call, TRBD1, remains unverified against the DNA. The germline V gene encodes CDR1 SGHTA and CDR2 FQGNSA. The length of the CDR3 is 14 amino acids, counting both ends. Here the CDR3 reads CASSLNRGQKTKYS.

This clonotype came up many times. The genes are TRBV11-2 and TRBJ2-7, with 10 bases that match TRBD2. V was clipped by 1 base and J by 4 bases; unmatched bases: 1. The length of the CDR3 is 14 residues. CDR1 and CDR2 (germline): SGHAT, FQNNGV. The CDR3 sequence: CASSLGAGGYEQYF. In nucleotides, the CDR3 is TGTGCCAGCAGCTTAGGAGCGGGGGGGTACGAGCAGTACTTC.

This clonotype was seen repeatedly, ten times or more. V usage is TRBV7-2 and J usage is TRBJ2-7, with 14 bases lining up with TRBD2. From germline, CDR1 is SGHTA and CDR2 FQGNSA. The junction had 6 bases not matched to a gene; V was cut back by 5 bases and J by 3 bases. The CDR3 is 16 residues long. CDR3 region: CASSTGLAGGVYEQYF. Here the CDR3 DNA reads TGTGCCAGCAGCACAGGACTAGCGGGAGGTGTCTACGAGCAGTACTTC.